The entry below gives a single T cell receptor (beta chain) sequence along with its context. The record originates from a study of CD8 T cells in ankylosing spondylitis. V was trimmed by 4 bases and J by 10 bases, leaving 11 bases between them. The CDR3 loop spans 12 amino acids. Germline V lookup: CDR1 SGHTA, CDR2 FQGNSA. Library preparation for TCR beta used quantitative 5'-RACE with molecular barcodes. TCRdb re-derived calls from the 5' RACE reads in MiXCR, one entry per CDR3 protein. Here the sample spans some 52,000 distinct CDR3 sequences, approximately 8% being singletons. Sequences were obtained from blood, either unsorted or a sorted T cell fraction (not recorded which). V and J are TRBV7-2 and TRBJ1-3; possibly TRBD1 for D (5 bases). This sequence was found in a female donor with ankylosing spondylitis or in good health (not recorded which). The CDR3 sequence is CASSWGPGTIYF. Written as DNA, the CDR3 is TGTGCCAGCAGCTGGGGACCGGGGACCATATATTTT. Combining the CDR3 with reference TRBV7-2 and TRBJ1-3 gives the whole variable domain GAGVSQSPSNKVTEKGKDVELRCDPISGHTALYWYRQSLGQGLEFLIYFQGNSAPDKSGLPSDRFSAERTGGSVSTLTIQRTQQEDSAVYLCASSWGPGTIYFGEGSWLTVV.